The clone carrying this TCR beta chain turned up a few times. Its matching antigen is unknown. This record comes from a study of cytomegalovirus exposure and HLA in healthy donors. The CDR3 runs to 13 residues. Germline values: CDR1 MDHEN, CDR2 SYDVKM. The V end was cut by 6 bases, the J end by 4 bases, with 12 bases between. A multiplex PCR was run with 60 Vbeta primers and 13 Jbeta primers. The assay was immunoSEQ multiplex PCR, and TCRdb's table has in-frame clones only and misses some. This table holds approximately 150,000 clones, less than 10% found once. Notes on the study in general: Most TCR sequences were seen very rarely across donors, but some public TCRs occurred in many.

What was sequenced was PBMCs. This receptor was taken from a male donor in good health and CMV-seronegative. V usage is TRBV28 and J usage is TRBJ1-1; perhaps TRBD1 as D (5 bases). This CDR3 reads CASRWGRGTEAFF. CDR3 DNA: TGTGCCAGCAGGTGGGGAAGGGGCACTGAAGCTTTCTTT.